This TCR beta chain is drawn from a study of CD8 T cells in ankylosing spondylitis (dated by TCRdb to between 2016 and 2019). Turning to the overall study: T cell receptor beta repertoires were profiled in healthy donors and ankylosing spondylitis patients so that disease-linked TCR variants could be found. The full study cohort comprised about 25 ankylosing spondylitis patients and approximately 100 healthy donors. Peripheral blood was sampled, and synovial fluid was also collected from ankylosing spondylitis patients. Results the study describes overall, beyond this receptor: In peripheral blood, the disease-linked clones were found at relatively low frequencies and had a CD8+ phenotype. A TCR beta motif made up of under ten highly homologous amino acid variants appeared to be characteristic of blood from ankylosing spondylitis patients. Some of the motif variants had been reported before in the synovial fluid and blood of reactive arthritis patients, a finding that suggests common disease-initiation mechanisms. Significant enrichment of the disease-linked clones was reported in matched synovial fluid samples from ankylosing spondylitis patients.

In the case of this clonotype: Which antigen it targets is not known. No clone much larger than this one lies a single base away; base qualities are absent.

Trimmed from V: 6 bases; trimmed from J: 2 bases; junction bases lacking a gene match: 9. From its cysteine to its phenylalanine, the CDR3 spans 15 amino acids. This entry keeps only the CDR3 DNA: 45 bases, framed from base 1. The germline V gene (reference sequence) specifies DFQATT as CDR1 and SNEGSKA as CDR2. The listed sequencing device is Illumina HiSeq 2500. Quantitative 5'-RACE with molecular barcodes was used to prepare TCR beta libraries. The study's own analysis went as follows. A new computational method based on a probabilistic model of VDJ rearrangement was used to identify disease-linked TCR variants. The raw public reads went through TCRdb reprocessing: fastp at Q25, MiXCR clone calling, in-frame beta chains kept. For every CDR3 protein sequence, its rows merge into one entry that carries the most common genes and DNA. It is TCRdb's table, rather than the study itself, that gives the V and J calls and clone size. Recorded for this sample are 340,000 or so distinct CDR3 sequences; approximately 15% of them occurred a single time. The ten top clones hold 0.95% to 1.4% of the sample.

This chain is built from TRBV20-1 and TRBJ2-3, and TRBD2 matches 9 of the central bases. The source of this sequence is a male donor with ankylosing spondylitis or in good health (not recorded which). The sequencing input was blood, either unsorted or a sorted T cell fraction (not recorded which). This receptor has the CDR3 CSASEGTSPTDTQYF. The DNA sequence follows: TGCAGTGCCAGCGAGGGGACTAGCCCCACAGATACGCAGTATTTT.